This T cell receptor beta chain was recovered during a study of blood T cells in healthy people across ages. The use of a sample-barcoded 5' primer and a J-beta primer mix characterized a second PCR of 7 to 11 cycles. Each CDR3 protein is one row after TCRdb ran MiXCR on the 5' RACE reads. The data hold hundreds of thousands of distinct CDR3 sequences, with 49% observed a single time. On this clonotype: The antigen is not known.

Findings and limits, study-wide: It was held that diversity estimates obtained from one million T cells represented underestimates.

Germline V CDR1 and CDR2: SQVTM, ANQGSEA. Trimming removed 4 bases from V and 4 bases from J, with 5 bases in between. This CDR3 region has 11 residues. Sequenced sample: blood. The TCR originated in a woman in her sixties or seventies in good health. This chain links TRBV29-1 with TRBJ1-3; D is uncertain. CDR3 DNA: TGCAGCGTTGGCCAGGGAAACACCATATATTTT. It translates to CSVGQGNTIYF.